This paragraph reports one T cell receptor (beta chain). Its antigen is unidentified. This sample stems from a study of blood T cells in healthy people across ages. The CDR3 has 14 amino acids. Germline loops: CDR1 SGHTA, CDR2 FQGNSA. Trimming cost V 5 bases and J 6 bases, with 11 bases left between them. The study, taken as a whole, reports: What prevented conclusive comparison of naive and antigen-experienced cells was that PBMCs were unsorted. Long-lived and aged donors differed, with more naive CD4+ cells and higher diversity in the long-lived.

A second PCR of 7 to 11 cycles used a sample-barcoded 5' primer and a J-beta primer mix. MiXCR, applied by TCRdb to the 5' RACE reads, yields one record per CDR3 protein. Of 650,000 to 800,000 distinct CDR3 sequences listed, more than 40% are singletons. V and J are TRBV7-2 and TRBJ1-6, with a possible D match to TRBD1 (5 bases). Sequenced: blood. The sequence was obtained from a man in his 60s in good health. The CDR3, as DNA: TGTGCCAGCAGCCAAATGACAGTTAATTCACCCCTCCACTTT. Encoded protein: CASSQMTVNSPLHF.